This T cell receptor beta chain was sequenced in a study of Graves' ophthalmopathy and Graves' hyperthyroidism. Overall study results and limits: Ophthalmopathy progression prediction by the model yielded a sensitivity of roughly 67% and a specificity of 72% to 75%.

This clonotype was detected a few times. What it binds is not known. The germline V and J ends were trimmed by 6 bases and 7 bases, with 12 bases remaining between them. The length of the CDR3 is 13 residues. CDR1 and CDR2 (germline): SNHLY, FYNNEI. Amplified material comprised TCR beta CDR3 regions derived from RNA transcripts. RT-PCR in the first round used HTBI primers; a second-round multiplex PCR followed. MiXCR, run by TCRdb on the multiplex PCR reads, gives a single entry per CDR3 protein. Of about 660,000 distinct CDR3 sequences listed, over 40% are singletons. The sample consisted of peripheral blood. The sequence was obtained from an adult man with Graves' ophthalmopathy. The gene calls are TRBV2 and TRBJ2-2; the D is unclear. This CDR3 is CASRDIAGGELFF. CDR3 bases: TGTGCCAGCAGAGATATAGCAGGCGGGGAGCTGTTTTTT.